Below are 10 T cell receptor beta chains sequenced from a single sample in a study of Graves' ophthalmopathy and Graves' hyperthyroidism. RNA transcripts provided the template for amplifying TCR beta CDR3 regions. The first-round RT-PCR employed HTBI primers together with the Qiagen OneStep RT-PCR kit. A multiplex PCR was then performed as the second round. TCRdb reanalysed the multiplex PCR reads using MiXCR and keeps one entry per CDR3 protein. The table has about 590,000 distinct CDR3 sequences, 35% to 45% seen once. What was sequenced was peripheral blood or thyroid tissue (not recorded which). These receptors were collected from an adult man with Graves' hyperthyroidism.

The rearrangement joins TRBV7-2 to TRBJ2-7; 8 nucleotides align to TRBD2. The J call is uncertain, as TRBJ2-1 better fits the DNA end. The CDR3 has 16 residues. CDR1 is SGHTA and CDR2 is FQGNSA in the germline V gene. CDR3 amino acids: CASSLVAGRAVNEQFF. The CDR3 DNA reads as TGTGCCAGCAGCTTAGTGGCCGGGAGGGCCGTTAATGAGCAGTTCTTC.

This clonotype was observed many times. One junction end does not reproduce the germline sequence, and a read error may be involved. The rearrangement links TRBV7-7 to TRBJ2-7; the match to TRBD1 covers 9 bases. Germline V lookup: CDR1 SSHAT, CDR2 FNYEAQ (reference sequence). CDR3 size: 15 residues. The CDR3 nucleotides read TGTGCTAGCAGCCGGGGGCCGGGACAGGGCTACGAGCAGTACTTC. Encoded protein: CASSRGPGQGYEQYF.

This clonotype was observed many times. This chain connects TRBV5-8 to TRBJ2-5; unclear D gene. This CDR3 has 12 residues. The ends were cut back, 1 base at V and 11 bases at J, with 12 bases in the middle. CDR1 is SGHTS, CDR2 YDEGEE, per germline. CDR3 sequence: CASSLRGDLQYF. The CDR3, as DNA: TGTGCCAGCAGCTTGCGAGGAGATTTACAGTACTTC.

This clonotype was seen many times. V usage is TRBV9 and J usage is TRBJ2-2, with 9 bases aligning to TRBD2. CDR1 is SGDLS, CDR2 YYNGEE, per germline. This CDR3 is built from 14 residues. V was pared by 7 bases and J by 6 bases, with 7 bases of the junction left unmatched. Written as DNA, the CDR3 is TGTGCCAGCCGTAGCGGGAGTAAGGCCGGGGAGCTGTTTTTT. Its protein is CASRSGSKAGELFF.

This clonotype has ten or more counts. The chain is built from TRBV20-1 and TRBJ1-5; 9 nucleotides align to TRBD1. The CDR3 runs 15 residues. V was pared by 5 bases and J by 3 bases, with 8 bases of the junction left unmatched. Looked up from germline, CDR1 is DFQATT and CDR2 is SNEGSKA (reference sequence). The CDR3 DNA sequence: TGCAGTGCTTATTCCGGGACAGGGATCAATCAGCCCCAGCATTTT. Amino acid sequence: CSAYSGTGINQPQHF.

This clonotype was counted many times. J is TRBJ1-3 and V is TRBV20-1; D unresolved. Deletions cut 3 bases from V and 0 bases from J, with 9 bases between. Per germline, CDR1 DFQATT and CDR2 SNEGSKA (reference sequence). The length of the CDR3 is 14 residues. The CDR3 reads CSARHQDSGNTIYF. The DNA for the CDR3 is TGCAGTGCTAGGCACCAGGACTCTGGAAACACCATATATTTT.

The chain links TRBV20-1 to TRBJ2-7; no clear D. The CDR3 has 16 residues. Germline V gene sequence: CDR1 DFQATT, CDR2 SNEGSKA (reference sequence). The V end was cut by 3 bases, the J end by 1 base, with 19 bases between. The CDR3 sequence: CSASRPASITSYEQYF. Written as DNA, the CDR3 is TGCAGTGCTAGTCGACCGGCATCCATTACTTCCTACGAGCAGTACTTC.

The chain combines TRBV29-1 with TRBJ1-4; D perhaps matches TRBD1 (5 bases). Germline values: CDR1 SQVTM, CDR2 ANQGSEA. Between the trimmed V and J ends, which lost 6 bases and 12 bases, there was a span of 29 bases. The CDR3 has 16 residues. This CDR3 reads CSVAGTRDYEGWELFF. The CDR3 region has the DNA TGCAGCGTGGCCGGGACTAGGGACTACGAGGGTTGGGAACTGTTTTTT. The complete variable domain, with remaining parts taken from reference TRBV29-1 and TRBJ1-4, reads SAVISQKPSRDICQRGTSLTIQCQVDSQVTMMFWYRQQPGQSLTLIATANQGSEATYESGFVIDKFPISRPNLTFSTLTVSNMSPEDSSIYLCSVAGTRDYEGWELFFGSGTQLSVL.

This clonotype was recorded many times. One junction end does not reproduce the germline sequence, and a read error may be involved. The V call is TRBV5-1, the J call TRBJ1-1; no definite D call. CDR1 SGHRS and CDR2 YFSETQ come from the germline V gene. The CDR3 totals 12 residues. DNA for the CDR3: TGTGCCAGCAGCTTAGTGGGCACTGAAGCTTTCTTT. It is translated as CASSLVGTEAFF.

V and J are TRBV7-9 and TRBJ1-1; D gene ambiguous. The CDR3 loop spans 14 amino acids. CDR1 SEHNR and CDR2 FQNEAQ come from the germline V gene (reference sequence). Trimming pared 7 bases from V and 2 bases from J, leaving 14 bases between. The chain's CDR3 is CASNMVPPNTEAFF. The CDR3 DNA is TGTGCCAGCAACATGGTCCCCCCAAACACTGAAGCTTTCTTT. Using reference TRBV7-9 and TRBJ1-1 for the parts outside the CDR3, the full variable domain is DTGVSQNPRHKITKRGQNVTFRCDPISEHNRLYWYRQTLGQGPEFLTYFQNEAQLEKSRLLSDRFSAERPKGSFSTLEIQRTEQGDSAMYLCASNMVPPNTEAFFGQGTRLTVV.